A single sample is the source of the 8 T cell receptor beta chains below, sequenced in a study of STAT5B mutations in CD4+ large granular lymphocyte leukemia. Sequencing used immunoSEQ multiplex PCR; TCRdb keeps in-frame clones, though not all of them. The sample comprises under 40,000 clones, around 80% of which are singletons, and about 2.1% rests with the top ten. Sequenced input: CD4+ T cells from blood buffy coats. The receptors here all came from a human donor in good health.

The rearrangement uses TRBV29-1 and TRBJ2-7; the D gene is possibly TRBD2 (5 bases). Germline CDR1 is SQVTM and CDR2 is ANQGSEA. This CDR3 has 16 amino acids. Deletions cut 1 base from V and 0 bases from J, with 16 bases between. The CDR3 sequence: CSVEGSRSGSSYEQYF. DNA of the CDR3: TGCAGCGTTGAAGGGTCTAGAAGCGGAAGCTCCTACGAGCAGTACTTC.

The CDR3 reads CASTGQGGTDTQYF. CDR3 nucleotide sequence: TGTGCCAGCACCGGACAGGGAGGCACAGATACGCAGTATTTT. The V and J genes are TRBV25-1 and TRBJ2-3; 8 bases align to TRBD1. The CDR3 totals 14 residues. After removal of 7 bases from V and 1 base from J, the junction contained 4 bases not matched to a gene. Germline CDR1 and CDR2: MGHDK and SYGVNS.

The rearrangement joins TRBV7-9 to TRBJ1-1; maybe TRBD1 (5 bases). Germline V lookup: CDR1 SEHNR, CDR2 FQNEAQ (reference sequence). Trimming pared 5 bases from V and 4 bases from J, leaving 14 bases between. The length of the CDR3 is 14 residues. CDR3 loop: CASSPVGRGTEAFF. The CDR3 nucleotides read TGTGCCAGCAGCCCCGTGGGACGGGGCACTGAAGCTTTCTTT.

V gene TRBV18 combines with J gene TRBJ1-1; no clear D. V was clipped by 1 base and J by 1 base, with 4 bases between them. Looked up from germline, CDR1 is KGHSH and CDR2 is LQKENI. The length of the CDR3 is 13 residues. In nucleotides, the CDR3 is TGTGCCAGCTCACCACAGGGGAACACTGAAGCTTTCTTT. Translation: CASSPQGNTEAFF.

The V call is TRBV18, the J call TRBJ2-5; TRBD2 agrees at 11 bases. In germline, CDR1 is KGHSH, CDR2 LQKENI. Losses at the gene ends were 4 bases for V and 2 bases for J; bases not matched to a gene: 0. The CDR3 consists of 14 residues. CDR3 DNA sequence: TGTGCCAGCTCACTAGCGGGAGGGCAAGAGACCCAGTACTTC. This encodes CASSLAGGQETQYF. The entire variable domain, with the rest obtained from reference TRBV18 and TRBJ2-5, is as follows: NAGVMQNPRHLVRRRGQEARLRCSPMKGHSHVYWYRQLPEEGLKFMVYLQKENIIDESGMPKERFSAEFPKEGPSILRIQQVVRGDSAAYFCASSLAGGQETQYFGPGTRLLVL.

The chain links TRBV27 to TRBJ1-4; a possible D gene is TRBD1 (6 bases). The V end lost 3 bases, the J end lost 3 bases, and 11 bases lay between the germline ends. Germline V gene lookup returns CDR1 MNHEY and CDR2 SMNVEV (reference sequence). The CDR3 length is 15 residues. The CDR3 loop is CASSLADSPNEKLFF. As DNA, the CDR3 is TGTGCCAGCAGTTTGGCGGACAGTCCTAATGAAAAACTGTTTTTT.

This clone was observed a single time. This chain joins TRBV28 and TRBJ1-2, with TRBD1 matching 8 bases. In germline, CDR1 is MDHEN, CDR2 SYDVKM. Trimming cost V 1 base and J 2 bases; bases outside gene matches: 9. This CDR3 is 17 amino acids long. CDR3 region: CASSLSAQGAINYGYTF. The CDR3 DNA reads TGTGCCAGCAGTTTATCGGCTCAGGGGGCGATCAACTATGGCTACACCTTC.

This rearrangement joins TRBV5-1 to TRBJ2-1, with D perhaps assigned TRBD1 or TRBD2 (5 bases each). The CDR3 contains 15 residues. Germline V CDR1 and CDR2: SGHRS, YFSETQ. The ends were cut back, 3 bases at V and 1 base at J, with 11 bases in the middle. The CDR3 nucleotides read TGCGCCAGCAGCTCGAGTGGGGGATCCTACAATGAGCAGTTCTTC. It encodes CASSSSGGSYNEQFF.